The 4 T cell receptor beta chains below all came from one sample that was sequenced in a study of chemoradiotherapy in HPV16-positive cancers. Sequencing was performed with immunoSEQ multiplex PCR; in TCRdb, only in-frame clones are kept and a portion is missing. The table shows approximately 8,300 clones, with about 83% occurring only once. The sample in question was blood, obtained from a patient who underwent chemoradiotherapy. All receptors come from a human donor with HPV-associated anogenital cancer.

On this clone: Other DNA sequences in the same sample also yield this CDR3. The CDR3 DNA follows: TGTGCCAGTAGTATTTCAGTTAACACTGAAGCTTTCTTT. Translated: CASSISVNTEAFF. V usage is TRBV19 and J usage is TRBJ1-1; D not resolved. The CDR3 has 13 amino acids. Trimming pared 3 bases from V and 2 bases from J, leaving 7 bases between. Per germline, CDR1 LNHDA and CDR2 SQIVND (reference sequence).

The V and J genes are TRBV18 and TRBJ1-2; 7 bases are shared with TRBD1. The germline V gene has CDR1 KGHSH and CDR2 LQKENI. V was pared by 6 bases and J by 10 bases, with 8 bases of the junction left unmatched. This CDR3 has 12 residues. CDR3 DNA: TGTGCCAGCTCTCTAATGACAGGGTCCTACACCTTC. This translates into CASSLMTGSYTF. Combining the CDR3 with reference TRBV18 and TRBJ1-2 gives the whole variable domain NAGVMQNPRHLVRRRGQEARLRCSPMKGHSHVYWYRQLPEEGLKFMVYLQKENIIDESGMPKERFSAEFPKEGPSILRIQQVVRGDSAAYFCASSLMTGSYTFGSGTRLTVV.

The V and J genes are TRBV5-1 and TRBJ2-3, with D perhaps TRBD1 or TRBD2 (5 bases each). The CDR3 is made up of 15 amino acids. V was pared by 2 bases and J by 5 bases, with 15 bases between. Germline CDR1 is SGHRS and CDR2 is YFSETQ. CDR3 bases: TGCGCCAGCAGCTTAAGGGGAGTGGTGCGAGATACGCAGTATTTT. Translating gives CASSLRGVVRDTQYF.

Here the CDR3 DNA reads TGTGCCAGCCGGGGACAGGACACTGAAGCTTTCTTT. Protein sequence: CASRGQDTEAFF. The chain is built from TRBV5-6 and TRBJ1-1; 8 bases map to TRBD1. V gave up 7 bases and J gave up 3 bases; unmatched junction bases: 2. In germline, CDR1 is SGHDT, CDR2 YYEEEE. The CDR3 consists of 12 residues.